This T cell receptor beta chain was identified in a study of regulatory T cells in long-lasting Graves disease. The CDR3 spans 15 residues. The V gene end was trimmed by 1 base and the J gene end by 7 bases; junction bases not matched to a gene: 5. Germline assignment: CDR1 MGHRA and CDR2 YSYEKL. This clonotype was detected ten times or more. Investigators prepared the TCR beta libraries by applying iRepertoire HTBI primers and Arm-PCR of CDR3 regions. A single record per CDR3 protein comes from TCRdb applying MiXCR to the multiplex PCR reads. The table lists 200,000 to 250,000 distinct CDR3 sequences, roughly a fifth of them singletons. Regarding time point: newly diagnosed GD, antithyroid drugs for less than 3 months. Preparation of the TCR library used RNA extracted from PBMCs. This sample was shared with a second study, whose subject was T cells in Graves' hyperthyroidism and ophthalmopathy.

The specimen was peripheral blood mononuclear cells (PBMCs), collected at new diagnosis, from a patient treated with antithyroid drugs. This chain joins TRBV4-1 and TRBJ1-4; the match to TRBD1 covers 8 bases. This TCR derives from a woman under 40 with Graves disease. This CDR3 reads CASSQADRDSEKLFF. The CDR3 nucleotides read TGCGCCAGCAGCCAAGCGGACAGGGATAGTGAAAAACTGTTTTTT.